A single T cell receptor beta chain is shown here with its context. Which antigen it targets is not known. No base quality values were provided; no much bigger clone lies one nucleotide off. The CDR3 regions of human TCRbeta chains were analyzed by immunosequencing. Per the authors' processing: Repertoire TCRs were checked for matches against a reference library of SARS-CoV-2-specific TCRs that had been generated using the MIRA antigen-specificity platform. Breadth was defined as the fraction of unique TCRs that were SARS-CoV-2-associated. Depth was defined as the fraction of total T cells that were SARS-CoV-2-associated. Using the MIRA data, every spike-specific TCR was mapped to the spike region that the TCR reacted to and assigned to either a CD4 or a CD8 class. Log10-transformed breadth and depth values were compared by one-way ANOVA with Sidak's multiple comparisons tests. TCRdb holds this immuneACCESS table with in-frame rearrangements only. Some clones are missing; in checked studies, unresolved V genes explain under half, and the rest has no known cause. V and J calls and clone size are those listed in that table; D and trimming were worked out from the DNA. For this sample the table gives 150,000 to 200,000 clones, of which about 89% were detected only once. 1.6% of the sample rests with the top ten.

The sample's time point label, decoded: baseline before first vaccination. Vaccinee samples came from UK trials COV001 and COV002, including a single-blind randomized controlled phase 2/3 trial of AZD1222 (ChAdOx1 nCoV-19) in healthy adults. For TCRbeta chain sequencing, PBMC samples from trial participants were taken at day 0 and at day 28 after the second dose. The data were obtained in a study of T cell responses to AZD1222 COVID-19 vaccine (dated by TCRdb to about 2021). With regard to the full study: AZD1222 recipients with second doses at about 4 weeks or about 12 weeks were pooled, because spike-specific TCR depth and breadth did not differ between schedules. A total of 230 to 250 trial participants underwent TCR sequencing, of whom roughly 210 had received two doses of AZD1222 and 26 had received two doses of the MenACWY control vaccine. Trial participants were enrolled into age subgroups of 18-55, 56-69 and 70-plus years, which contained about 150, 28 and 57 TCR-sequenced participants, respectively.

The CDR3 runs 17 residues from the cysteine to the phenylalanine. Here the CDR3 DNA is all that survives: 51 bases in frame from base 1. V loses 4 bases at its end and J loses 0 bases; junction bases beyond the gene matches: 9. CDR1 and CDR2 (SGHTA, FQGTGA) derive from the germline V gene. On the study overall, not on this receptor specifically: Nearly half of unique spike-specific TCRs reportedly recognized epitopes outside regions mutated in the B.1.351 and B.1.1.7 variants. A significant rise in spike-specific TCR breadth and depth was observed after two AZD1222 doses relative to day 0 and relative to MenACWY recipients. Only five to seven AZD1222 recipients were SARS-CoV-2 seropositive at baseline, limiting conclusions about previously exposed vaccinees. No day 14 peak-response samples were available, so repertoires were characterized only after the peak T cell response. In the small 56-69-year group, the increase in depth fell short of significance, most likely because of low power. The whole spike protein was spanned by vaccine-associated CD4 TCRs, and dominant responses were seen in regions 160-218 and 743-854. Most participants were white British and females outnumbered males, and the authors suggested that clonal diversity may have been underestimated.

The source material was peripheral blood, sampled on day 0 of AZD1222 vaccination. Rearrangement joined TRBV7-3 to TRBJ2-1; 7 central nucleotides agree with TRBD1. This receptor was identified in an adult in good health. Here the CDR3 is given as CASSSPVAGGSYNEQFF. The nucleotide sequence reads as follows: TGTGCCAGCAGCTCCCCCGTGGCAGGGGGCTCCTACAATGAGCAGTTCTTC.